Given below is one T cell receptor beta chain in context. The antigen is unknown. Sequencing ends 3 residues short of the CDR3 end; the germline J gene provides the rest. All donors had a single incident cervical HPV16 infection, not prevalent. Generated by immunoSEQ multiplex PCR, the TCRdb table keeps only in-frame clones and is missing some. The sample totals tens of thousands of clones. The sample is drawn from a study of T cells in women clearing cervical HPV infection. Study-wide context: Controls gave blood once infection was undetectable; cases at lesion identification. Case blood was drawn a median approximately 150 days after lesion detection. Study findings and constraints: Repertoire richness, not evenness, was significantly elevated in CIN3+ cases versus controls.

Germline values: CDR1 SNHLY, CDR2 FYNNEI. J was trimmed by 0 bases and V by 1 base; bases with no gene match: 8. The CDR3 totals 19 residues. The gene calls are TRBV2 and TRBJ1-5; 11 bases line up with TRBD1. The clonotype comes from a woman between 18 and 75 years old with a cervical HPV16 infection that either progressed to CIN3+ or cleared (not recorded which). The sequenced material came from blood buffy coat. CDR3 amino acids: CASSEGGTGGINSNQPQHF. The sequenced CDR3 bases are TGTGCCAGCAGTGAAGGGGGGACAGGGGGAATAAATAGCAATCAGCCC.